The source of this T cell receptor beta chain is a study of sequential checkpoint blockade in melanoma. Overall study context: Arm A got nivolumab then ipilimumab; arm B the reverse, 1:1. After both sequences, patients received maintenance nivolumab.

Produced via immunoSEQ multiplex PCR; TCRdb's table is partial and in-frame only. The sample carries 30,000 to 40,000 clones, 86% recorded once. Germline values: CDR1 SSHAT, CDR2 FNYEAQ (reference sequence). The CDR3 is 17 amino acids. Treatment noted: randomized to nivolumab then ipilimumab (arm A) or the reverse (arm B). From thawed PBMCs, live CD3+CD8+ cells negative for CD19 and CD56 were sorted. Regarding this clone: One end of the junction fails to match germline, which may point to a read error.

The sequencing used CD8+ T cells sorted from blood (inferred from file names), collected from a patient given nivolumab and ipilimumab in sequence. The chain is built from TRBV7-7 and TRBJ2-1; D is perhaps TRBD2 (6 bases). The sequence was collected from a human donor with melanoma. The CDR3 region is CASSLNSMEGKGNEQFF. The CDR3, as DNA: TGTGCTAGCAGCTTAAATTCAATGGAGGGGAAGGGCAATGAGCAGTTCTTC.